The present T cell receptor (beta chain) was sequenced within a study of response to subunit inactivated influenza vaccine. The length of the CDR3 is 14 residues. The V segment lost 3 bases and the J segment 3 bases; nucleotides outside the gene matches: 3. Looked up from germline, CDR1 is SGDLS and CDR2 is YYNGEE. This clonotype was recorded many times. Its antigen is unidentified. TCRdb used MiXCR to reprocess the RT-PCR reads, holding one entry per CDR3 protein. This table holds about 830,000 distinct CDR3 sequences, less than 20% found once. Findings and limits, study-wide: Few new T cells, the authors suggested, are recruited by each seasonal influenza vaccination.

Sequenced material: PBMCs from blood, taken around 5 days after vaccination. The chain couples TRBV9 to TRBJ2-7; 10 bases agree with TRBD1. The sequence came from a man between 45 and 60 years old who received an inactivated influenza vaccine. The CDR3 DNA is TGTGCCAGCAGCGCGGGACAGGGGAACTACGAGCAGTACTTC. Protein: CASSAGQGNYEQYF.